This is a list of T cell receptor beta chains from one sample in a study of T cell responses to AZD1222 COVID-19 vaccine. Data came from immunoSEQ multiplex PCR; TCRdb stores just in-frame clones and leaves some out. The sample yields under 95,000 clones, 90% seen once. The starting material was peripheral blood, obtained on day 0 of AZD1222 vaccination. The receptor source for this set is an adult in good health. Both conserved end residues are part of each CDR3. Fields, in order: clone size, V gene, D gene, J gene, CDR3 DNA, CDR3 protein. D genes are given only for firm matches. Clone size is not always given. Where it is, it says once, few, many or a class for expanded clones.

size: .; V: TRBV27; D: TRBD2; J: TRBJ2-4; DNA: TGTGCCAGCAGTTCTAGCGGGAGGAACATTCAGTACTTC; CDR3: CASSSSGRNIQYF
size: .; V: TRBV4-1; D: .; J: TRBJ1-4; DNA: TGCGCCAGCAGCCAAGTTGGGCTCACTAATGAAAAACTGTTTTTT; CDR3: CASSQVGLTNEKLFF
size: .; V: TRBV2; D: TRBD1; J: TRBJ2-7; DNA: TGTGCCAGCGGCGCGGGGACAGGGGGCTACGAGCAGTACTTC; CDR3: CASGAGTGGYEQYF
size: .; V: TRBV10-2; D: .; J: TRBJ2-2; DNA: TGCGCCAGCAGTGAGCCGGGACTTCCGGCGACCGGGGAGCTGTTTTTT; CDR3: CASSEPGLPATGELFF
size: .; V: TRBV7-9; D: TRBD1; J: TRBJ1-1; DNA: TGTGCCAGCAACCACCCATCGACAGGGTTAACTGAAGCTTTCTTT; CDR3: CASNHPSTGLTEAFF
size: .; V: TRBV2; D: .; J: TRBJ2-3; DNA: TGTGCCGGAGCACTGACAGATACGCAGTATTTT; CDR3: CAGALTDTQYF
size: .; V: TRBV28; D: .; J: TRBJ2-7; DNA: TGTGCCAGCAGTTTATTGGGGTATGAGCAGTACTTC; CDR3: CASSLLGYEQYF
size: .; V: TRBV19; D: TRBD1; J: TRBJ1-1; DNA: TGTGCCAGTAGTCTTTGGAATTCCGGGACAGGGAACACTGAAGCTTTCTTT; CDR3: CASSLWNSGTGNTEAFF
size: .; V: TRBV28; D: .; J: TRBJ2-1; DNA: TGTGCCAGCAGTTTTAGGGGGACGGCCAATGAGCAGTTCTTC; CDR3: CASSFRGTANEQFF
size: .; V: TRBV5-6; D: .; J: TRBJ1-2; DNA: TGTGCCAGCAGCCCTGGCCCCGCGGGCTACACCTTC; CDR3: CASSPGPAGYTF
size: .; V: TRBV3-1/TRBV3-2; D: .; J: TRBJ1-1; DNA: TGTGCCAGCAACAAGGGAGGGCGGGCTTTCTTT; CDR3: CASNKGGRAFF
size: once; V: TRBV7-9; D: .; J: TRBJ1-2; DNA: TGTGCCAGCAGCAAGGGGTATGGCTACACCTTC; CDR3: CASSKGYGYTF
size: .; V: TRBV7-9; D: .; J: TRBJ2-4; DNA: TGTGCCAGCAGCTTAATTTCTGGGGCAGGGGTCGCCAAAAACATTCAGTACTTC; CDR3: CASSLISGAGVAKNIQYF
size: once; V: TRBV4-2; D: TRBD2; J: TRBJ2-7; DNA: TGTGCCAGCAGCCATGACACTAGCGGGAGTACATACGAGCAGTACTTC; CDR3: CASSHDTSGSTYEQYF
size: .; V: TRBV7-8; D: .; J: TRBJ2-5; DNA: TGTGCCAGCACCATAAGCGGAATAGGGACCCAGTACTTC; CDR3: CASTISGIGTQYF
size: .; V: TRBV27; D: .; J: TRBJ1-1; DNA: TGTGCCAGCGGGGGGACGGGCATGAACACTGAAGCTTTCTTT; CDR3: CASGGTGMNTEAFF
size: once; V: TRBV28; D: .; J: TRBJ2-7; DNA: TGTGCCAGCAGTTTAACCTCCTACGAGCAGTACTTC; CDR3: CASSLTSYEQYF
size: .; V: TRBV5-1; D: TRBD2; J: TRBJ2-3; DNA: TGCGCCAGCAGCCAGGGGACTAGTCTGGATACGCAGTATTTT; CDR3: CASSQGTSLDTQYF
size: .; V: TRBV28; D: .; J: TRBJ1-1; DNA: TGTGCCAGCGGATTCCCGGGGGGCCAGAACACTGAAGCTTTCTTT; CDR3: CASGFPGGQNTEAFF
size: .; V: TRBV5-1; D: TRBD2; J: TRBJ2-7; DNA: TGCGCCAGCAGAGTGACTAGCGGGAGTTACTACGAGCAGTACTTC; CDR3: CASRVTSGSYYEQYF
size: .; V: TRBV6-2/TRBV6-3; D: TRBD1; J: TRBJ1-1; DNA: TGTGCCAGCAGTCAACAGGGGAATACTGAAGCTTTCTTT; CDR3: CASSQQGNTEAFF
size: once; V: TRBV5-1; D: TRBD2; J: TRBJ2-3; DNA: TGCGCCAGCAGCTTGGCGGCGGGGGGTAGCACAGATACGCAGTATTTT; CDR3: CASSLAAGGSTDTQYF
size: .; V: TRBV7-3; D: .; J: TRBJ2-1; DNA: TGTGCCAGCAGCTTAACGGGGGCCTACAATGAGCAGTTCTTC; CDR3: CASSLTGAYNEQFF
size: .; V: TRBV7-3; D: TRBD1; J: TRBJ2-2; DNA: TGTGCCAGCAGTCCGACAGGGGGCGGCCGGGAGCTGTTTTTT; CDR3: CASSPTGGGRELFF
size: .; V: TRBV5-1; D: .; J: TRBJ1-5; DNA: TGCGCCAGCAGCTTGGGGACCGGGACACAGAATCAGCCCCAGCATTTT; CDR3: CASSLGTGTQNQPQHF
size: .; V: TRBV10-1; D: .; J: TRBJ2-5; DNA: TGCGCCAGCAGTGCTGGGCAGAAAGAGACCCAGTACTTC; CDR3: CASSAGQKETQYF
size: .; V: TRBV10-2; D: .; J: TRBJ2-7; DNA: TGCGCCAGCACCGCAGTCCCAGGGGAGGGCGTCGAGCAGTACTTC; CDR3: CASTAVPGEGVEQYF
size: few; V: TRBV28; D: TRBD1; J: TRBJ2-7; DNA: TGTGCCAGCAGTTTAGGACAGGCTTTAGGTTACGAGCAGTACTTC; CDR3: CASSLGQALGYEQYF
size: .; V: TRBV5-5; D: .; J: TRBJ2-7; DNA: TGTGCCAGCAGCTTGGTACTAACCTACGAGCAGTACTTC; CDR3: CASSLVLTYEQYF
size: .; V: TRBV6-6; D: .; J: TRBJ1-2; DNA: TGTGCCAGCAGTCATAACGGCCTTGGCTACACCTTC; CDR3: CASSHNGLGYTF
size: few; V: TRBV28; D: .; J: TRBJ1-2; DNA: TGTGCCAGCAGTACACCGACCTATGGCTACACCTTC; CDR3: CASSTPTYGYTF
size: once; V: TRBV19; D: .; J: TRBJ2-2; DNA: TGTGCCAGTAGTATCGCGGGGACAGACACCCTTGGGACCGGGGAGCTGTTTTTT; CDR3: CASSIAGTDTLGTGELFF
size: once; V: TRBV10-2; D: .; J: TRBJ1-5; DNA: TGCGCCAGCGGATCGGACGGATACAATCAGCCCCAGCATTTT; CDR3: CASGSDGYNQPQHF
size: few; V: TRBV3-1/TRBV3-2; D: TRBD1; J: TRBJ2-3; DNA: TGTGCCAGCAGCCAAGACAAGGGACAGGGCACAGATACGCAGTATTTT; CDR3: CASSQDKGQGTDTQYF
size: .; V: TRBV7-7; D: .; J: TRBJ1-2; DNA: TGTGCTGCCCCTCCCTACTATGGCTACACCTTC; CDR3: CAAPPYYGYTF
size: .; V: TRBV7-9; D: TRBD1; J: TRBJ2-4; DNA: TGTGCCAGCAGCTTACAGGGGGCGCTGGGCAAAAACATTCAGTACTTC; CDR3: CASSLQGALGKNIQYF
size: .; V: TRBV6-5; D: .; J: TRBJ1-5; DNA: TGTGCCAGCAGTCGTGGACGGAGCAATCAGCCCCAGCATTTT; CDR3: CASSRGRSNQPQHF
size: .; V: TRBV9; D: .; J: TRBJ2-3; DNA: TGTGCCAGCAGCCTCTCCCTTGGACAGCCCACAGATACGCAGTATTTT; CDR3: CASSLSLGQPTDTQYF
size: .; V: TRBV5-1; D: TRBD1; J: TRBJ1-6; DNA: TGCGCCAGCACCCGGGACAGTCCGAATTCACCCCTCCACTTT; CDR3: CASTRDSPNSPLHF
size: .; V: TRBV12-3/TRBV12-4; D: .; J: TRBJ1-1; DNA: TGTGCCAGTAAAGGGGCGAGCACTGAAGCTTTCTTT; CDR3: CASKGASTEAFF
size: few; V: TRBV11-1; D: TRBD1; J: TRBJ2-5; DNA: TGTGCCAGCAGCCGGGACAGTAGTCAAGAGACCCAGTACTTC; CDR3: CASSRDSSQETQYF
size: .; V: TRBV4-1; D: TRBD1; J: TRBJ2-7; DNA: TGCGCCAGCAGCCAAGGGACAGGGACATTTTTCTACGAGCAGTACTTC; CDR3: CASSQGTGTFFYEQYF
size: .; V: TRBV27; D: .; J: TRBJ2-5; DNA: TGTGCCAGCGGATCTTTGACCGGGGAGACCCAGTACTTC; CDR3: CASGSLTGETQYF
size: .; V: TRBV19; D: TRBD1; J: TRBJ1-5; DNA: TGTGCCAGTAGCCTTGACAGGGGCAATCAGCCCCAGCATTTT; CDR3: CASSLDRGNQPQHF
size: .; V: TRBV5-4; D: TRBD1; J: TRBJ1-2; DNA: TGTGCCAGCAGCTTGGCACAGGGGGCGACTTATGGCTACACCTTC; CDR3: CASSLAQGATYGYTF
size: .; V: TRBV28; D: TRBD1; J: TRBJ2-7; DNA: TGTGCCAGCAGTTTCCCCAGAACCGGGACAGGAACCTACGAGCAGTACTTC; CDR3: CASSFPRTGTGTYEQYF
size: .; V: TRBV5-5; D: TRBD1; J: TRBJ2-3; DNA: TGTGCCAGCAGCTTGGTGGGACAGACAGATACGCAGTATTTT; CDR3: CASSLVGQTDTQYF
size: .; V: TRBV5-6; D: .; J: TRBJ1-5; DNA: TGTGCCAGCAGCTTGGCCTCGGGGGTTCCAGATCAGCCCCAGCATTTT; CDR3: CASSLASGVPDQPQHF
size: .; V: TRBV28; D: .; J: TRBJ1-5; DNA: TGTGCCAGCAGTTTATACAGCAATCAGCCCCAGCATTTT; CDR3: CASSLYSNQPQHF
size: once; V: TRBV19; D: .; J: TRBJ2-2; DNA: TGTGCCAGTAGTATATTGGGAACCGGGGAGCTGTTTTTT; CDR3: CASSILGTGELFF